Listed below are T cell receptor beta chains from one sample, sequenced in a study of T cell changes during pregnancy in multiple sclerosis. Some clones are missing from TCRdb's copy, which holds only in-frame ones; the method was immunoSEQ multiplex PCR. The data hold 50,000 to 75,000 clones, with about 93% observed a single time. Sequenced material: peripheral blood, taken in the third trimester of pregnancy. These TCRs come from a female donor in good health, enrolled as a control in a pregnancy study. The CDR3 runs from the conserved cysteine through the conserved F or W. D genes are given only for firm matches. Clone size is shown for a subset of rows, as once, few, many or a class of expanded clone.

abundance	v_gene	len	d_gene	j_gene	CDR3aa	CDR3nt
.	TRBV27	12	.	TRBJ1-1	CASTGYGTEAFF	TGTGCCAGTACAGGGTATGGTACTGAAGCTTTCTTT
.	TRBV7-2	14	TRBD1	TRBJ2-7	CASSSQGLGYEQYF	TGTGCCAGCAGCTCACAGGGGTTAGGGTACGAGCAGTACTTC
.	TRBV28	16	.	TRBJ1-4	CASSSLDGSTNEKLFF	TGTGCCAGCAGTTCACTAGACGGATCAACTAATGAAAAACTGTTTTTT
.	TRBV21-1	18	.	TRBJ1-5	CASIVAHLDTFGNQPQHF	TGTGCCAGCATAGTGGCTCATTTAGACACCTTTGGCAATCAGCCCCAGCATTTT
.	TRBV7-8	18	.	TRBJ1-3	CASSPPGRTQSSGNTIYF	TGTGCCAGCAGCCCGCCGGGTCGCACTCAGAGCTCTGGAAACACCATATATTTT
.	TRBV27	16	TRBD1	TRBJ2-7	CASSLSKQGLSYEQYF	TGTGCCAGCAGTTTATCGAAACAGGGGCTATCCTACGAGCAGTACTTC
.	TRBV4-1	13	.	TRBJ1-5	CASSQGVYQPQHF	TGCGCCAGCAGCCAAGGAGTTTATCAGCCCCAGCATTTT
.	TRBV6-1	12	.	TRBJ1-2	CATSDAGGGYTF	TGTGCCACCAGTGACGCGGGAGGGGGCTACACCTTC
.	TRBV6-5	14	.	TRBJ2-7	CASSSVGTAYEQYF	TGTGCCAGCAGTTCCGTCGGGACTGCCTACGAGCAGTACTTC
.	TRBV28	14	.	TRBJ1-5	CASSYPGGNQPQHF	TGTGCCAGCAGTTATCCAGGGGGCAATCAGCCCCAGCATTTT
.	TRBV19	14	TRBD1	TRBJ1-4	CASSDRGRGEKLFF	TGTGCCAGTAGTGACAGGGGCAGGGGTGAAAAACTGTTTTTT
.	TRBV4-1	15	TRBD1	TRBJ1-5	CASSLATGSNQPQHF	TGCGCCAGCAGCTTGGCGACAGGGTCTAATCAGCCCCAGCATTTT
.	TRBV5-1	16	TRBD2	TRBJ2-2	CASLGLAGGNTGELFF	TGCGCCAGCCTAGGACTAGCGGGAGGGAACACCGGGGAGCTGTTTTTT
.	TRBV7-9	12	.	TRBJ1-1	CATRQDNTEAFF	TGTGCCACCAGACAGGATAACACTGAAGCTTTCTTT
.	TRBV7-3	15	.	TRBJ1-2	CASSSGDLDAQGYTF	TGTGCCAGCAGCTCGGGGGACCTGGATGCCCAGGGCTACACCTTC
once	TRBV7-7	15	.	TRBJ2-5	CASSLGTTPQETQYF	TGTGCTAGCAGCTTAGGTACTACCCCCCAAGAGACCCAGTACTTC
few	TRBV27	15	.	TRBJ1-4	CASSLAAGYGEKLFF	TGTGCCAGCAGTTTAGCCGCAGGGTATGGTGAAAAACTGTTTTTT
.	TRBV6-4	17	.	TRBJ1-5	CASSESPYDGSNQPQHF	TGTGCCAGCAGTGAATCACCCTATGACGGGAGCAATCAGCCCCAGCATTTT
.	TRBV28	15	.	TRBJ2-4	CASSQVGVAKNIQYF	TGTGCCAGCAGTCAGGTCGGGGTAGCCAAAAACATTCAGTACTTC
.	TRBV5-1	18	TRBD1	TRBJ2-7	CASSLGSPRDRPPYEQYF	TGCGCCAGCAGCTTGGGTTCTCCGAGGGACAGGCCTCCCTACGAGCAGTACTTC
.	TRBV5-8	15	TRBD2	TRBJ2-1	CASSHGTSGLGEQFF	TGTGCCAGCAGTCATGGGACTAGCGGGTTGGGTGAGCAGTTCTTC
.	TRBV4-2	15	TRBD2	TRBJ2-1	CASSQASGGSNEQFF	TGTGCCAGCAGCCAGGCTAGCGGGGGCTCCAATGAGCAGTTCTTC
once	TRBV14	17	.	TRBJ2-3	CASSQDAYRSSTDTQYF	TGTGCCAGCAGCCAAGATGCATACAGATCGAGCACAGATACGCAGTATTTT
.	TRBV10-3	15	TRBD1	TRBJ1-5	CAISESRGGSGPQHF	TGTGCCATCAGTGAGTCGAGAGGGGGCAGTGGGCCCCAGCATTTT
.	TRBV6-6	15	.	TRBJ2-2	CASSLRGAYTGELFF	TGTGCCAGCAGTCTCCGGGGGGCGTATACCGGGGAGCTGTTTTTT
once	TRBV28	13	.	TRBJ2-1	CASSLPGFNEQFF	TGTGCCAGCAGTTTACCAGGGTTCAATGAGCAGTTCTTC
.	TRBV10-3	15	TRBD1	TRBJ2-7	CAISGQDRGKNEQYF	TGTGCCATCAGTGGTCAGGACAGGGGGAAGAACGAGCAGTACTTC
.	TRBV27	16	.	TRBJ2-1	CASSLNGVGLYNEQFF	TGTGCCAGCAGTTTAAACGGGGTCGGGCTGTACAATGAGCAGTTCTTC
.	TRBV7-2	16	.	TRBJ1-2	CASSFYGVYTNYGYTF	TGTGCCAGCAGCTTTTACGGAGTGTATACTAACTATGGCTACACCTTC
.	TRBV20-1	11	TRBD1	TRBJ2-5	CSARQGPAQYF	TGCAGTGCTCGACAGGGGCCGGCCCAGTACTTC
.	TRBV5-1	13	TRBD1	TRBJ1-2	CASSLGTGGGYTF	TGCGCCAGCAGCTTGGGGACAGGGGGAGGCTACACCTTC